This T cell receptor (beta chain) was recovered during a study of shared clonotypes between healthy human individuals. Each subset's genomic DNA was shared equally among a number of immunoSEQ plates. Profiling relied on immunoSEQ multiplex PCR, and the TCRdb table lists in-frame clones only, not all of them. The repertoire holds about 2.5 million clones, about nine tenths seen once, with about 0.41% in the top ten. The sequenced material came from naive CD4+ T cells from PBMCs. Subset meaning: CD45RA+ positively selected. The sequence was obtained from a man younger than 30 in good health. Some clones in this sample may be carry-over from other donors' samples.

CDR3 bases: TGTGCCAGCAGCTTGGCACTAGCGGGACGCAATGAGCAGTTCTTC. Its translation: CASSLALAGRNEQFF. This chain links TRBV7-9 with TRBJ2-1; TRBD2 agrees at 10 bases. Germline V gene data show CDR1 as SEHNR and CDR2 as FQNEAQ (reference sequence). The CDR3 has 15 amino acids. V gave up 3 bases and J gave up 6 bases; unmatched junction bases: 5.